The 4 T cell receptor beta chains given below trace back to one sample, sequenced in a study of T cells after yellow fever vaccination. MiXCR, run by TCRdb on the 5' RACE reads, gives a single entry per CDR3 protein. The sample includes 400,000 to 450,000 distinct CDR3 sequences, roughly a sixth of them seen just once. The material sequenced was PBMCs, taken before the yellow fever booster vaccination. Receptors were obtained from a man aged 18 to 29 who received the YFV17D yellow fever vaccine.

This clonotype was observed a few times. This chain links TRBV6-2 or TRBV6-3 with TRBJ2-7; D not resolved. This CDR3 is 14 amino acids long. The germline CDR1 and CDR2 sequences are MNHEY and SVGEGT. V was trimmed by 0 bases and J by 3 bases, leaving 9 bases between them. The CDR3, as DNA: TGTGCCAGCAGTTACTCGCACTTACTCTACGAGCAGTACGTC. It encodes CASSYSHLLYEQYV.

In this sample, this clonotype turned up a few times. The chain recombines TRBV10-3 with TRBJ2-2, with D uncertain. This CDR3 spans 13 amino acids. V was cut by 8 bases and J by 4 bases, with 11 bases left in between. Germline V CDR1 and CDR2: ENHRY, SYGVKD. The chain's CDR3 is CAIAGVSTGELFF. CDR3 DNA: TGTGCCATCGCAGGAGTTTCCACCGGGGAGCTGTTTTTT.

The chain links TRBV7-9 to TRBJ1-1; no reliable D call. CDR1 and CDR2 (germline): SEHNR, FQNEAQ (reference sequence). There are 13 residues in the CDR3. Deletions cut 6 bases from V and 11 bases from J, with 19 bases between. The CDR3 DNA sequence: TGTGCCAGCAGTCCTAGCGGGGTCTCCGTGGCTTTCTTT. Protein product: CASSPSGVSVAFF.

At least ten counts were recorded for this clonotype. The CDR3 here is CSQSPGTGQEETQYF. The CDR3 coding sequence is TGCAGCCAGTCCCCCGGGACAGGGCAAGAAGAGACCCAGTACTTC. The chain has TRBV29-1 and TRBJ2-5; 9 bases fit TRBD1. CDR3 length: 15 residues. Germline lookup yields CDR1 SQVTM and CDR2 ANQGSEA. Trimming removed 8 bases from V and 3 bases from J; junction bases left unmatched: 13.